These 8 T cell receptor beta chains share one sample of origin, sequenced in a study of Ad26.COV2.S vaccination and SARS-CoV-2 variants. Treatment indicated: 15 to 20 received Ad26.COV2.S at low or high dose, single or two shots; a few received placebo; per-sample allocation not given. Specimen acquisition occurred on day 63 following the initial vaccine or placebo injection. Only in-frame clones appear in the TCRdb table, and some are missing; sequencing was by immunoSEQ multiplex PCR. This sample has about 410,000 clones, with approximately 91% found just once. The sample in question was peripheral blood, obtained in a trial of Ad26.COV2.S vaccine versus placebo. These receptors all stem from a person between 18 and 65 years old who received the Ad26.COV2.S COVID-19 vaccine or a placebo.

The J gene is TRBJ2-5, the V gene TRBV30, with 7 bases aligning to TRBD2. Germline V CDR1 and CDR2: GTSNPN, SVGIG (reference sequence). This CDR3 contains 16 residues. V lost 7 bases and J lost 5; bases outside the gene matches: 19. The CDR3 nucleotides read TGTGCCTTGCGACGTTGGGGGGGAAGAGTCGAGGAGACCCAGTACTTC. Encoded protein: CALRRWGGRVEETQYF.

The CDR3 spells CASSLLGFYNEQFF. CDR3 bases: TGTGCCAGCAGCCTTTTAGGATTCTACAATGAGCAGTTCTTC. The rearrangement uses TRBV7-9 and TRBJ2-1; D gene ambiguous. CDR1 is SEHNR, CDR2 FQNEAQ, per germline (reference sequence). The CDR3 contains 14 residues. The ends were cut back, 5 bases at V and 3 bases at J, with 11 bases in the middle.

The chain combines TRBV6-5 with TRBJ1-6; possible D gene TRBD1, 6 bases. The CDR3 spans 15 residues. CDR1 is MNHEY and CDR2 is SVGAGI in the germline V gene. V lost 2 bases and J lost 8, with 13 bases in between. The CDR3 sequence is CASSYDVRGDSPLHF. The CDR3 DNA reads TGTGCCAGCAGTTACGACGTCAGGGGTGATTCACCCCTCCACTTT.

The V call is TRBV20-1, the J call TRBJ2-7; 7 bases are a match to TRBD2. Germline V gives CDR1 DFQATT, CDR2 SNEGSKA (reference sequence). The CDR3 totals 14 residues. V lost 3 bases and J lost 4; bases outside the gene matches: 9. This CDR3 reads CSASTAGPPYEQYF. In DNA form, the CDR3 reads TGCAGTGCTAGTACAGCGGGGCCCCCTTACGAGCAGTACTTC.

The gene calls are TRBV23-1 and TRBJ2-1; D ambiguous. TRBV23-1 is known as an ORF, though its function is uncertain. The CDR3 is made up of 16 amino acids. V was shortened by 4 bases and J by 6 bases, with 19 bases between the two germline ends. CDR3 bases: TGCGCCAGCAGTCTAGAAGCGACTGAGACCCTCAATGAGCAGTTCTTC. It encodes CASSLEATETLNEQFF.

The CDR3 DNA reads as TGCAGCGTTGAAGGGACTACAAACTTTGCCTATGGCTACACCTTC. The encoded protein is CSVEGTTNFAYGYTF. The chain couples TRBV29-1 to TRBJ1-2; no clear D gene. The CDR3 runs 15 residues. CDR1 and CDR2 (germline): SQVTM, ANQGSEA. V lost 1 base, J lost 4 bases, and 16 bases lay in between.

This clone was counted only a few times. For the CDR3, the DNA is TGTGCTAGTGGTCTTAAGCTCCCGTTGACTAGCGGGAGTCTATCCTACGAGCAGTACTTC. Its translation: CASGLKLPLTSGSLSYEQYF. The rearrangement joins TRBV12-5 to TRBJ2-7; 12 bases align to TRBD2. The CDR3 runs to 20 residues. V shed 5 bases, J shed 1 base, and the junction held 18 bases outside the gene matches. Germline V gene sequence: CDR1 LGHNT, CDR2 FRNRAP.

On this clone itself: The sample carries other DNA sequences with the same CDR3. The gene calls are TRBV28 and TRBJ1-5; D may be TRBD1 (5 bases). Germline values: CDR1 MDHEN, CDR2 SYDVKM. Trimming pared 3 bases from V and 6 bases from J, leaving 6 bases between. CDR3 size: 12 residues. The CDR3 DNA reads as TGTGCCAGCAGTTTGAGGGGTCAGCCCCAGCATTTT. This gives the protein CASSLRGQPQHF.